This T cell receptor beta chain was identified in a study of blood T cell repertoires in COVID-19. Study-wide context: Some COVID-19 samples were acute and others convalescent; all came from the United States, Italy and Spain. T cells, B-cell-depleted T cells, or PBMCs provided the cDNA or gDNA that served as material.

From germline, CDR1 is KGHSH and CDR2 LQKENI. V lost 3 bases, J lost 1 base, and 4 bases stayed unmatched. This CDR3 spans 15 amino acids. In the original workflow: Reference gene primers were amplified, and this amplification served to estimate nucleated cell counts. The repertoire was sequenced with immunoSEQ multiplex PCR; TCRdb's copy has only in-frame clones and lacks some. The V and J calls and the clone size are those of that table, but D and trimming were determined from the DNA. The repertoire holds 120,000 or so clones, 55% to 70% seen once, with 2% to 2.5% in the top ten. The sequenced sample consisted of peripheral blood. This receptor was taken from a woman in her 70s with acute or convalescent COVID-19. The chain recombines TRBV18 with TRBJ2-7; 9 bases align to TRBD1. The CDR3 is CASSPGTGKSYEQYF. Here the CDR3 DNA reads TGTGCCAGCTCACCTGGGACAGGGAAATCCTACGAGCAGTACTTC.